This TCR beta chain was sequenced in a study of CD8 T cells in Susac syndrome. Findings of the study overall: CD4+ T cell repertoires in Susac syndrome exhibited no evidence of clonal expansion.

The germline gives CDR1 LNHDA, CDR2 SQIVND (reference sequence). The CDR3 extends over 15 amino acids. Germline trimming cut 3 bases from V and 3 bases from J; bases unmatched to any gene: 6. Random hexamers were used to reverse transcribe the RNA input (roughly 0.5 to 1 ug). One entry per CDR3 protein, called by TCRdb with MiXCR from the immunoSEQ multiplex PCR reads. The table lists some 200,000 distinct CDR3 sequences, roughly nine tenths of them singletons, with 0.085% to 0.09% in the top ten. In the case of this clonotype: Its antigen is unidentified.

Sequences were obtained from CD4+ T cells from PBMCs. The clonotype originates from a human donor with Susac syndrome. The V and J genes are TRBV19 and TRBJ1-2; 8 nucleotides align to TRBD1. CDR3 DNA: TGTGCCAGTAGTATTCCGGGACAGGAGTACTATGGCTACACCTTC. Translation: CASSIPGQEYYGYTF. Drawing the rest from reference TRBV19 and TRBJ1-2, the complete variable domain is DGGITQSPKYLFRKEGQNVTLSCEQNLNHDAMYWYRQDPGQGLRLIYYSQIVNDFQKGDIAEGYSVSREKKESFPLTVTSAQKNPTAFYLCASSIPGQEYYGYTFGSGTRLTVV.